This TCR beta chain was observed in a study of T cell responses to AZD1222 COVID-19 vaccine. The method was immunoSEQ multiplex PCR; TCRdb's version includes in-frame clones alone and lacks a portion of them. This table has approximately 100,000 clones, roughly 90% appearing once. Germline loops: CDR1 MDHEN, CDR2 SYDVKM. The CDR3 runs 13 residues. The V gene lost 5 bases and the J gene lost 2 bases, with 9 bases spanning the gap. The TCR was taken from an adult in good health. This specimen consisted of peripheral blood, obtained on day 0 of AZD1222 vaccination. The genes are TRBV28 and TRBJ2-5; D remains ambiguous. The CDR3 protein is CASSGTQQETQYF. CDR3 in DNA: TGTGCCAGCAGTGGAACCCAGCAAGAGACCCAGTACTTC.